Listed below are T cell receptor beta chains from one sample, sequenced in a study of identical twins. One entry per CDR3 protein, called by TCRdb with MiXCR from the 5' RACE reads. This table holds fewer than 500,000 distinct CDR3 sequences, approximately 15% found once. The sample was also linked to a second study, of yellow fever vaccine responses in identical twins.

The material sequenced was CD4+ T cells sorted from blood. The source of these receptors is a woman between 18 and 29 years old in good health. CDR3s include the opening cysteine and the closing phenylalanine or tryptophan. The D gene is left open where the match is weak. Clone size is given for some rows only: seen once, a few or many times, or a class if the clone is expanded.

TRBD2	TRBJ2-1	few	TRBV5-1	TGCGCCAGCAGCCACGGACTAGCGGGAGGCCGGTACAATGAGCAGTTCTTC	CASSHGLAGGRYNEQFF
-	TRBJ2-7	-	TRBV7-2	TGTGCCAGCAGCTTATACGGGGAGCAGTACTTC	CASSLYGEQYF
-	TRBJ2-7	-	TRBV18	TGTGCCAGCTCACCTCCGGGTCACTCCTACGAGCAGTACTTC	CASSPPGHSYEQYF
TRBD2	TRBJ2-5	-	TRBV20-1	TGCAGTGCTAGAGGGGGAGGGACCCGGCATCTTCAAGAGACCCAGTACTTC	CSARGGGTRHLQETQYF
TRBD1	TRBJ2-7	-	TRBV20-1	TGCAGTGCTCGGGACAGGGTATCCGAGCAGTACTTC	CSARDRVSEQYF
-	TRBJ2-6	-	TRBV5-1	TGCGCCAGCAGCTTGACTAAGCCCTCTGGGGCCAACGTCCTGACTTTC	CASSLTKPSGANVLTF
TRBD2	TRBJ2-1	few	TRBV7-8	TGTGCCAGCAGCTACTTTGGGGTAGCGGGAAAAGGGAATGAGCAGTTCTTC	CASSYFGVAGKGNEQFF
TRBD1	TRBJ2-5	-	TRBV4-3	TGCGCCAGCAGCCAAGAGGGGACAGAGGGAGAGACCCACTACTTC	CASSQEGTEGETHYF
-	TRBJ1-2	-	TRBV28	TGTGCCAGCAGCCGAGGGTTGAGTGATGGCTACACCTTC	CASSRGLSDGYTF
TRBD1	TRBJ2-7	few	TRBV5-1	TGCGCCAGCAGCTTGGGGGGGACAGCAATCATCTACGAGCAGTACTTC	CASSLGGTAIIYEQYF
-	TRBJ2-5	-	TRBV4-1	TGCGCCAGCAGCCAAGATGGGGACTACCAAGAGACCCAGTACTTC	CASSQDGDYQETQYF
TRBD1	TRBJ2-7	few	TRBV5-1	TGCGCCAGCAGCTTGGTCGGGACAGGGATCGGTTACGAGCAGTACTTC	CASSLVGTGIGYEQYF
TRBD1	TRBJ1-2	-	TRBV15	TGTGCCACCAGCAGAGATCTTCGCGGGACAGAGTATGGCTACACCTTC	CATSRDLRGTEYGYTF
-	TRBJ2-2	few	TRBV2	TGTGCCAGCAGGGGACGGGCCCAGCAAATGTCCCGGGAGCTGTTTTTT	CASRGRAQQMSRELFF
-	TRBJ2-2	-	TRBV10-3	TGTGCCATCAGTGGGGGACACCAGAACACCGGGGAGCTGTTTTTT	CAISGGHQNTGELFF
-	TRBJ1-5	-	TRBV6-2/TRBV6-3	TGTGCCAGCAGTGGACGGGGCAGTCAGCCCCAGCATTTT	CASSGRGSQPQHF
-	TRBJ2-7	-	TRBV18	TGTGCCAGCTCACCACGGGCCGACGAGCAGTACTTC	CASSPRADEQYF
-	TRBJ2-3	few	TRBV20-1	TGCAGTGCTAGTCCTGCGGAGCCCACGCTTCGGGATACGCAGTATTTT	CSASPAEPTLRDTQYF
-	TRBJ2-3	many	TRBV18	TGTGCCAGCTCATCGGCGATCCGGGCTTCTAGCACAGATACGCAGTATTTT	CASSSAIRASSTDTQYF
-	TRBJ2-1	few	TRBV11-2	TGTGCCAGCAGCTTAGGTGTTAGCGTAGGTGAGCAGTTCTTC	CASSLGVSVGEQFF
-	TRBJ2-5	few	TRBV5-1	TGCGCCAGCAGGACCAGCGGGACAGCGCAAGAGACCCAGTACTTC	CASRTSGTAQETQYF
-	TRBJ2-1	few	TRBV5-1	TGCGCCAGCAGCCCCCAGACCTTAAACTCCTACAATGAGCAGTTCTTC	CASSPQTLNSYNEQFF
-	TRBJ2-1	few	TRBV20-1	TGCAGTGCCCAGCTGGACGACCCCTACAATGAGCAGTTCTTC	CSAQLDDPYNEQFF
TRBD2	TRBJ2-4	many	TRBV7-6	TGTGCCAGCAGCCCTCTAGAGCCGGGGGGGCTAGCCAAAAACATTCAGTACTTC	CASSPLEPGGLAKNIQYF
-	TRBJ2-1	few	TRBV12-5	TGTGCTAGTGGTTTGTCGCCGGGATTAAATGAGCAGTTCTTC	CASGLSPGLNEQFF
-	TRBJ2-3	many	TRBV5-1	TGCGCCAGCAGCTTGGGGGCCAAAGGGGCCACAGATACGCAGTATTTT	CASSLGAKGATDTQYF
-	TRBJ2-7	-	TRBV7-8	TGTGCCAGCAGCCAACTTAGGACGAGCTCCTACGAGCAGTACTTC	CASSQLRTSSYEQYF
-	TRBJ2-2	few	TRBV27	TGTGCCAGCAGTTTATATAGGAGGGGGCGAAGCACCGGGGAGCTGTTTTTT	CASSLYRRGRSTGELFF
TRBD1	TRBJ2-4	-	TRBV28	TGTGCCAGCAGCCCGGCCGGGACAGAAGGGTATCTAGCCAAAAACATTCAGTACTTC	CASSPAGTEGYLAKNIQYF
-	TRBJ2-3	-	TRBV29-1	TGCAGCGTTGATGTCACAGATACGCAGTATTTT	CSVDVTDTQYF
TRBD2	TRBJ2-7	many	TRBV5-1	TGCGCCAGCCGGGGGGTTAACGGACACTACGAGCAGTACTTC	CASRGVNGHYEQYF
-	TRBJ1-6	-	TRBV25-1	TGTGCCAGCAGTGTTTTAAATTCACCCCTCCACTTT	CASSVLNSPLHF
TRBD1	TRBJ2-7	few	TRBV7-8	TGTGCCACCACTCCCGGGACAGGGCCCCTGAGGGGTACCTACGAGCAGTACTTC	CATTPGTGPLRGTYEQYF
-	TRBJ1-2	few	TRBV12-3/TRBV12-4	TGTGCCAGCAGTCCCGGGTCTCGGTATGGCTACACCTTC	CASSPGSRYGYTF
-	TRBJ1-2	few	TRBV6-2/TRBV6-3	TGTGCCAGCAGAACCGGACAGAGTTATGGCTACACCTTC	CASRTGQSYGYTF
-	TRBJ2-3	-	TRBV12-3/TRBV12-4	TGTGCCAGCAGTTTAGCTCCACTTACGCAGTATTTT	CASSLAPLTQYF
-	TRBJ2-6	-	TRBV5-1	TGCGCCAGCAGCTTGGTGGCCTCTGTAGGAGCAACTGGGGCCAACGTCCTGACTTTC	CASSLVASVGATGANVLTF
-	TRBJ1-1	few	TRBV7-9	TGTGCCAGCAGCTTGTTACCGCTTAACACTGAAGCTTTCTTT	CASSLLPLNTEAFF
-	TRBJ2-5	few	TRBV5-1	TGCGCCAGCAGGCCGGGAGCACAAGAGACCCAGTACTTC	CASRPGAQETQYF